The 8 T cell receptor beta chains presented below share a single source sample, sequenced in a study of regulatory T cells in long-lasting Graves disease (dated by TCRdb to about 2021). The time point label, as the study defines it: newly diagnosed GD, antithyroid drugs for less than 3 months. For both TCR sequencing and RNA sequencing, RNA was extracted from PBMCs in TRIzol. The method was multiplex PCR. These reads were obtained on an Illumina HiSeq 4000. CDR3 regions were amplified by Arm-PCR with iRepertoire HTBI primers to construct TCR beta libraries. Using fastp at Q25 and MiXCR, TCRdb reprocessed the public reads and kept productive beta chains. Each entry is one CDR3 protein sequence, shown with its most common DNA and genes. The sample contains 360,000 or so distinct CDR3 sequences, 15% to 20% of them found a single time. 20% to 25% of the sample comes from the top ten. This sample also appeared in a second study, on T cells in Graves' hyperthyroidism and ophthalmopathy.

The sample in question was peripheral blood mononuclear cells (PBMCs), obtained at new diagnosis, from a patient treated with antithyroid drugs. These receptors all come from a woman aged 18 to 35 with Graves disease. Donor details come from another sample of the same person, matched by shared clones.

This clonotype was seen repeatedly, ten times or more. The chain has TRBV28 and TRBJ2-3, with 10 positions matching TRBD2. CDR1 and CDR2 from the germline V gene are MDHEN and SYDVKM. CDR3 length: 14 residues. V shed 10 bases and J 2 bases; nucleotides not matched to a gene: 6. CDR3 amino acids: CATLAGDFTDTQYF. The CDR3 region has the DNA TGTGCCACCCTAGCGGGAGACTTCACAGATACGCAGTATTTT.

CDR3 nucleotides: TGCGCCAGCAGCCCCGACAGGTTTAGCAATCAGCCCCAGCATTTT. Translating it yields CASSPDRFSNQPQHF. This chain joins TRBV10-2 and TRBJ1-5, with D perhaps matching TRBD1 (6 bases). CDR1 is WSHSY and CDR2 is SAAADI in the germline V gene. Trimming stripped 6 bases from V and 0 bases from J, with 12 bases between. The CDR3 has 15 residues.

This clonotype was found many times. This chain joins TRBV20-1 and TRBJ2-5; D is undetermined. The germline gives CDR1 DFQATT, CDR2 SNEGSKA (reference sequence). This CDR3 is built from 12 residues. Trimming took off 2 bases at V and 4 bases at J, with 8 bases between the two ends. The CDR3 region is CSARPLAETQYF. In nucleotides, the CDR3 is TGCAGTGCTAGACCCCTCGCAGAGACCCAGTACTTC.

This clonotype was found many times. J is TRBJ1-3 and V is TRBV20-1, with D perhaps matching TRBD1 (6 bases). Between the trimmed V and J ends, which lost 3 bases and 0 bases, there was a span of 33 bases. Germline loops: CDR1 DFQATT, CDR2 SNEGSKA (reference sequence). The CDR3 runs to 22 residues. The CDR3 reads CSARALPTSPGTPAISGNTIYF. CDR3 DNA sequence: TGCAGTGCTAGGGCCTTACCGACTTCCCCCGGGACACCCGCGATCTCTGGAAACACCATATATTTT.

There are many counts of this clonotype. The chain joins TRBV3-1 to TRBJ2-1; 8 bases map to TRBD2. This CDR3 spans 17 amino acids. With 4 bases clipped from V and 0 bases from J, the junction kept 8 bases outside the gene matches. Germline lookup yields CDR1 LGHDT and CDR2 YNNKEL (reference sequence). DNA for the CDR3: TGTGCCAGCAGCCCCAAGCCAGCGGGAGTCTCCTACAATGAGCAGTTCTTC. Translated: CASSPKPAGVSYNEQFF.

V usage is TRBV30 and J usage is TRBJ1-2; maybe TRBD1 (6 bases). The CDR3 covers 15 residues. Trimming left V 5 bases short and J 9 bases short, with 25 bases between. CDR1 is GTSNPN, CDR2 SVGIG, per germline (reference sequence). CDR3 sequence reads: CAWVPLQGLSLRYTF. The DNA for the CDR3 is TGTGCCTGGGTTCCTTTACAGGGACTTTCTTTGCGCTACACCTTC.

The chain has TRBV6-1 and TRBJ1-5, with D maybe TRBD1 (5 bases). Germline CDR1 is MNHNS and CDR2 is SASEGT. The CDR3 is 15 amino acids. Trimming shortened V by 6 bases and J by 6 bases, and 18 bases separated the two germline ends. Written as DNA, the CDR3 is TGTGCCAGCAGCTTCGACGAGCAGGGAGGTCAGCCCCAGCATTTT. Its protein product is CASSFDEQGGQPQHF.

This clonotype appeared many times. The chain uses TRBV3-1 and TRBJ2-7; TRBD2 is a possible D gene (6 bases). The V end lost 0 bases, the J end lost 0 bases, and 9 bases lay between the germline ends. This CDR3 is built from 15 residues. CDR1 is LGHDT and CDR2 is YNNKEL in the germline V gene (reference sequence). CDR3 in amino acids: CASSQEGGVSYEQYF. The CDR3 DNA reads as TGTGCCAGCAGCCAAGAAGGCGGGGTCTCCTACGAGCAGTACTTC.